This T cell receptor beta chain was identified in a study of OX40 agonist ivuxolimab in advanced cancers. Whole-study results and caveats: Expanded clones were, on average, more numerous among CD8+ T cells than CD4+.

With respect to this clone: Its matching antigen is unknown.

Using immunoSEQ multiplex PCR, the repertoire was profiled, and TCRdb retains in-frame clones only, with some absent. The sample shows about 28,000 clones, roughly 87% of them seen only once. Trimming at V came to 5 bases and at J to 1 base, leaving 4 bases not matched to a gene. Germline V gene sequence: CDR1 MNHNY, CDR2 SVGAGI (reference sequence). This CDR3 has 14 residues. The sample here was CD4+ or CD8+ T cells sorted from blood, taken in a trial of the OX40 agonist ivuxolimab. This sequence originates from an adult with an advanced solid tumor such as melanoma, head and neck, liver or kidney cancer. V is TRBV6-6 and J is TRBJ1-1, with TRBD1 identical over 7 bases. CDR3 coding DNA: TGTGCCAGCAGTAACAGGGGTGGGAACACTGAAGCTTTCTTT. Translation: CASSNRGGNTEAFF.